The T cell receptor beta chain described here comes from a study of control samples from healthy donors and cancer patients. Germline lookup yields CDR1 MDHEN and CDR2 SYDVKM. After removal of 7 bases from V and 3 bases from J, the junction contained 6 bases not matched to a gene. This CDR3 contains 14 residues. This table comes from immunoSEQ multiplex PCR, and its TCRdb copy is limited to in-frame clones, with some not included. The sample has fewer than 100,000 clones; roughly four fifths are singletons. This clone has just a few counts. V is TRBV28 and J is TRBJ1-5, with 7 bases identical to TRBD1. The sequence was collected from a man aged 60-69 years in good health. Sequenced material: blood. The CDR3 loop is CASTWTGNNQPQHF. The CDR3, as DNA: TGTGCCAGCACCTGGACAGGAAACAATCAGCCCCAGCATTTT.